This T cell receptor beta chain was retrieved from a study of memory CD4+ T cells and cytomegalovirus serostatus. About the research overall: This sample comes from healthy Belgian adults, roughly nine CMV seropositive, some 22 seronegative.

Single viable CD3+CD4+CD8-CD45RO+ cells were sorted as the memory CD4+ T cells. Germline V gives CDR1 MDHEN, CDR2 SYDVKM. This CDR3 has 11 amino acids. The V end lost 3 bases, the J end lost 9 bases, and 9 bases lay between the germline ends. TCRdb keeps only in-frame clones here, not all; method: immunoSEQ multiplex PCR. The sample records around 45,000 clones, 76% being singletons. This clone was seen only a few times. Sequencing input: memory CD4+ T cells from blood. The chain has TRBV28 and TRBJ2-7; D gene unclear. The source of this sequence is an adult in good health and CMV-seronegative. The CDR3 DNA sequence: TGTGCCAGCAGTTTCCTCTCCCGGCAGTACTTC. Its protein is CASSFLSRQYF.